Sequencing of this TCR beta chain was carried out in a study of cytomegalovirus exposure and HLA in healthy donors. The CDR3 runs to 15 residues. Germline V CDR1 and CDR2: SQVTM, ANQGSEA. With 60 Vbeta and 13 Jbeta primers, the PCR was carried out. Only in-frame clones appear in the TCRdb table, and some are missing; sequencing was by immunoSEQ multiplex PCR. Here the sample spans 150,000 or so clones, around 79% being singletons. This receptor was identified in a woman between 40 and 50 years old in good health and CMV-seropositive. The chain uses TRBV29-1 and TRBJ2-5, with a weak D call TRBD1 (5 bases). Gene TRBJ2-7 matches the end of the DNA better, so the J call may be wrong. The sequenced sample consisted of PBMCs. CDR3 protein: CSVATNPTVSYEQYF. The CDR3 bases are TGCAGCGTTGCCACTAACCCGACAGTATCCTACGAGCAGTACTTC.